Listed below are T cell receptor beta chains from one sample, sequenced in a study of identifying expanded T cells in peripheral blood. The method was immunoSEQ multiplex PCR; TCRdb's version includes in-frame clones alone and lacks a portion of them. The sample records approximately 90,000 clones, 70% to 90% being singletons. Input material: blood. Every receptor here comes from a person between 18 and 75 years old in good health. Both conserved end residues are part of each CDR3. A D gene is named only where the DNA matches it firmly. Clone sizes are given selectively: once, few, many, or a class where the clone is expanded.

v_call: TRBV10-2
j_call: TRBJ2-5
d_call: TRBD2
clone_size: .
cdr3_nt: TGCGCCAGCAGTGAGTCAGCAGGACTAGCGGGGGGGTTAGAGACCCAGTACTTC
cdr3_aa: CASSESAGLAGGLETQYF

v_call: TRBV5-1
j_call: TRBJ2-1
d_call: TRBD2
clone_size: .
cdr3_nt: TGCGCCAGCAGCTTGGGACTAGCGGGCCCGGGGGAGCAGTTCTTC
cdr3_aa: CASSLGLAGPGEQFF

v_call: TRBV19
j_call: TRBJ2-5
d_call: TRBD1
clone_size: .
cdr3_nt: TGTGCCAGTTCCATAACAGGGGGTATCGATAAGACCCAGTACTTC
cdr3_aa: CASSITGGIDKTQYF

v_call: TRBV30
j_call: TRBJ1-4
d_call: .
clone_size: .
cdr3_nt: TGTGCCTGGAGCCTAGATTCCGGGATCGCAGAAAAACTGTTTTTT
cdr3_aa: CAWSLDSGIAEKLFF

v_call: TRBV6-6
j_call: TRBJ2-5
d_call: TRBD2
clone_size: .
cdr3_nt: TGTGCCAGCAGGGGGCATAGCGGGGAGAAACGGGAGACCCAGTACTTC
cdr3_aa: CASRGHSGEKRETQYF

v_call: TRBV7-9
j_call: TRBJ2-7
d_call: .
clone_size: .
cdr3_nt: TGTGCCAGCAGCTTAGGGGGGGACCTCTACGAGCAGTACTTC
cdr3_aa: CASSLGGDLYEQYF

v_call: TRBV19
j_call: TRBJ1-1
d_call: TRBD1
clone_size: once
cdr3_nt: TGTGCCAGTAGCCGGACAGGAGGTGGAGAAGCTTTCTTT
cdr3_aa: CASSRTGGGEAFF

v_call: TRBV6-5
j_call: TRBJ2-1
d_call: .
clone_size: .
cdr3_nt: TGTGCCAGCAGCTCCGGGACTTCCTCCTACAATGAGCAGTTCTTC
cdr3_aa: CASSSGTSSYNEQFF

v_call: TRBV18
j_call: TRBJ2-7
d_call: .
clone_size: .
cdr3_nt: TGTGCCAGCTCACCCTCGGAGGGGGGCTACGAGCAGTACTTC
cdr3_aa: CASSPSEGGYEQYF

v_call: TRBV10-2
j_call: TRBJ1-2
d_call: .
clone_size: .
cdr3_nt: TGCGCCAGCAGTGGCGGGCCCACTCCTTCTTCTCTTCCTGGCTACACCTTC
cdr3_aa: CASSGGPTPSSLPGYTF

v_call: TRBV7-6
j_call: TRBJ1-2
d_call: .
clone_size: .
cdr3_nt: TGTGCCAGCAGCTCCCTAGGGGGGATCTATGGCTACACCTTC
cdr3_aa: CASSSLGGIYGYTF

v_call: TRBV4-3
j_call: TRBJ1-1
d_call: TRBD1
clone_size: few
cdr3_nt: TGCGCCAGCACGGGACAGGGAAGGGCTGAAGCTTTCTTT
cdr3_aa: CASTGQGRAEAFF

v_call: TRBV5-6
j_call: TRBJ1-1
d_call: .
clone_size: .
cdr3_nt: TGTGCCAGCAGCAGAGATCGGGACGGGTGGGGAGTTGACACTGAAGCTTTCTTT
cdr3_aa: CASSRDRDGWGVDTEAFF

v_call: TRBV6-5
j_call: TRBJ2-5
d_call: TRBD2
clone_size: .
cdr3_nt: TGTGCCAGCAGTTTAGCGGGGGGGCATCTAGAGACCCAGTACTTC
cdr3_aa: CASSLAGGHLETQYF

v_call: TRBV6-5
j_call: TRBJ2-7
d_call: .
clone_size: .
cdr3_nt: TGTGCCAGCAGCCTAAATAACCATTACGAGCAGTACTTC
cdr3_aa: CASSLNNHYEQYF

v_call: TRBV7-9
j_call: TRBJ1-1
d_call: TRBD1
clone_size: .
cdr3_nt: TGTGCCAGCGCATCACAACAGGGGCTGGAGGCTGAAGCTTTCTTT
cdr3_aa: CASASQQGLEAEAFF

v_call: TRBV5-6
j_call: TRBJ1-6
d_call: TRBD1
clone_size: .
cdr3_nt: TGTGCCAGCAGCCTGTTAACAGGGGCAGGAGGTTCACCCCTCCACTTT
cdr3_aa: CASSLLTGAGGSPLHF

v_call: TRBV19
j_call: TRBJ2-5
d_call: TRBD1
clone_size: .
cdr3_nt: TGTGCCAGTAGTTCAGGGACAGCCCTTAAAGAGACCCAGTACTTC
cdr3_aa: CASSSGTALKETQYF

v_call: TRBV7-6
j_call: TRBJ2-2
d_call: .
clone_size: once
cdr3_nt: TGTGCCAGCAGCTTAGCATATACCGGGGAGCTGTTTTTT
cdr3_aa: CASSLAYTGELFF

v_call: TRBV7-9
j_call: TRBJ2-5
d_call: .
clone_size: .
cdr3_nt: TGTGCCAGCAGAGCAGGGGAGGGCCTACAAGAGACCCAGTACTTC
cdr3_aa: CASRAGEGLQETQYF

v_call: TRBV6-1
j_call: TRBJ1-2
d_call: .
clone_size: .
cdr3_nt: TGTGCCAGCAGTGCTGGGTTGTATGGCTACACCTTC
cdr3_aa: CASSAGLYGYTF

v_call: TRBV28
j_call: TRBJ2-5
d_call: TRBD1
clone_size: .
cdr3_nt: TGTGCCAGCATACCAGGGGGCCTTGAGGAGACCCAGTACTTC
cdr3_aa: CASIPGGLEETQYF

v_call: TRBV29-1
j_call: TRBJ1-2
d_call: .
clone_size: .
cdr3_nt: TGCAGCGTTGAACCCGGGCTTTTAATGAGCTACACCTTC
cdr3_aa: CSVEPGLLMSYTF

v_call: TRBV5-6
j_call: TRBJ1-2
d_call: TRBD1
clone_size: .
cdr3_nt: TGTGCCAGCAGCCCAGACAGGGGGTATAGCTACACCTTC
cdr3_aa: CASSPDRGYSYTF

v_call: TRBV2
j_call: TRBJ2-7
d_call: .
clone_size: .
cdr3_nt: TGTGCCAGCAGTGAAAGTGGGAACTACGAGCAGTACTTC
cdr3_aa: CASSESGNYEQYF

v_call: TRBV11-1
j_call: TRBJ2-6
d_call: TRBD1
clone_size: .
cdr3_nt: TGTGCCAGCAGCTTTCCTCGAGGACAGGGCTCTGGGGCCAACGTCCTGACTTTC
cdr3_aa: CASSFPRGQGSGANVLTF

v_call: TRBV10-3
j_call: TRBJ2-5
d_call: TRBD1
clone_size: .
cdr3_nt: TGTGCCACAGGACAGGTCCAAGAGACCCAGTACTTC
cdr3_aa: CATGQVQETQYF

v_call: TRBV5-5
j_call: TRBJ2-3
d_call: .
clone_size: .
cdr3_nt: TGTGCCAGCACGGGGAGTACGACAGATACGCAGTATTTT
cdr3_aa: CASTGSTTDTQYF

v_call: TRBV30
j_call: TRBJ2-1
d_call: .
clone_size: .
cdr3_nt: TGTGCCTGGAGTAGTCCCTACAATGAGCAGTTCTTC
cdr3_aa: CAWSSPYNEQFF

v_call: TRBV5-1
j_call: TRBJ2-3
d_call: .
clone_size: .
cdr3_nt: TGCGCCAGCAGCTTAGAGGGAACAGATACGCAGTATTTT
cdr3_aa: CASSLEGTDTQYF

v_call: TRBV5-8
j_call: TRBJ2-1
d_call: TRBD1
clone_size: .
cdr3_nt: TGTGCCAGCAGCTTGGTAGTTGGGTGGACAGGGGGCAATGAGCAGTTCTTC
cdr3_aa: CASSLVVGWTGGNEQFF

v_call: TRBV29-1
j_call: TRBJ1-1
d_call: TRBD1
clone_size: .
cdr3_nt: TGCAGCGGGGACAGGGCCGTGCCGGAGAACACTGAAGCTTTCTTT
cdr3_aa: CSGDRAVPENTEAFF

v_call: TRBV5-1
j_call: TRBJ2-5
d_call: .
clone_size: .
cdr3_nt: TGCGCCAGCAGGCGCGACGGCACGGCAGAGACCCAGTACTTC
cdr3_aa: CASRRDGTAETQYF

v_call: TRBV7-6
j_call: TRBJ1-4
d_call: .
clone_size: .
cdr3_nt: TGTGCCAGCAGCCACCGAGGGTCTAATGAAAAACTGTTTTTT
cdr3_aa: CASSHRGSNEKLFF

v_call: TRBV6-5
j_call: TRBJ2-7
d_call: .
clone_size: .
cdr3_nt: TGTGCCAGCAGGTTAGGGAGGAGATACGAGCAGTACTTC
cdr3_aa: CASRLGRRYEQYF

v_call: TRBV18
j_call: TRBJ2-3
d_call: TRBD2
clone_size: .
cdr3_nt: TGTGCCAGCTCACCTGTTCGGGGGGGCGGGGCAGATACGCAGTATTTT
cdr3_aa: CASSPVRGGGADTQYF

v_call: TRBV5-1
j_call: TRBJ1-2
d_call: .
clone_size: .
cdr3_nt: TGCGCCAGCAGCTTATCAGCAATCTATGGCTACACCTTC
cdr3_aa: CASSLSAIYGYTF

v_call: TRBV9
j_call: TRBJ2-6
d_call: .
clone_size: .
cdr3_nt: TGTGCCAGCAGCGCTCGATTACACGTCTCTGGGGCCAACGTCCTGACTTTC
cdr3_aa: CASSARLHVSGANVLTF

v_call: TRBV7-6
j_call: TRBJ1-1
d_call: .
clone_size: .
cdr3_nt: TGTGCCAGCAGCTTATGGGGGACCGGGACTGAAGCTTTCTTT
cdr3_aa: CASSLWGTGTEAFF

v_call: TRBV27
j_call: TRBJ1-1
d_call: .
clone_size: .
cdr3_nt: TGTGCCAGCAGGACAATCCGCATGAACACTGAAGCTTTCTTT
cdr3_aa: CASRTIRMNTEAFF

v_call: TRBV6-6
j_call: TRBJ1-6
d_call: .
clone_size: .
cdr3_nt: TGTGCCAGCAGTTTAAGACAGATGGGTTCACCCCTCCACTTT
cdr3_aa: CASSLRQMGSPLHF

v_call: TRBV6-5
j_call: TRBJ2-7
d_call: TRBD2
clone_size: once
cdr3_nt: TGTGCCAGCACAGGGAGGGAGTCTCACGAGCAGTACTTC
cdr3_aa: CASTGRESHEQYF

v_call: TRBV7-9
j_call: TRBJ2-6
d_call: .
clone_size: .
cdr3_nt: TGTGCCAGCAGCAAAACAGGGTTGGGCGGGGCCAACGTCCTGACTTTC
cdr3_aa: CASSKTGLGGANVLTF

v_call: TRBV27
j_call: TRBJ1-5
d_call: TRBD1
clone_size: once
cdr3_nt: TGTGCCAGCAGTCCCGGGACAGGGGGCGGTTATAGCAATCAGCCCCAGCATTTT
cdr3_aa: CASSPGTGGGYSNQPQHF

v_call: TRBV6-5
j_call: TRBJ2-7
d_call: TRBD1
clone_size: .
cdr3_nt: TGTGCCAGCAGCTCCGACAGGGAAGGGAACGAGCAGTACTTC
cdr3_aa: CASSSDREGNEQYF

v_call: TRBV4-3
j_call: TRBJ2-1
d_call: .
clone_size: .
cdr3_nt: TGCGCCAGCAGCCAAGTACGACGAAGGGGATCCTACAATGAGCAGTTCTTC
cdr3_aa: CASSQVRRRGSYNEQFF

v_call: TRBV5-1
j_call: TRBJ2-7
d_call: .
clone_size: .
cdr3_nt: TGCGCCAGCAACCCATGGGAGAGGGAGCACTCCTACGAGCAGTACTTC
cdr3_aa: CASNPWEREHSYEQYF

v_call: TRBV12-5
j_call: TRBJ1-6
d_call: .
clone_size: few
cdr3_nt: TGTGCTAGTGGGACGGGACTTACCCTCCACTTT
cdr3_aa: CASGTGLTLHF

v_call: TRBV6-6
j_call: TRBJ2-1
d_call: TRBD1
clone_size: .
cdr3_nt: TGTGCCAGCAACCAACCGGGACAGGGGGCAAATGAGCAGTTCTTC
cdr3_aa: CASNQPGQGANEQFF

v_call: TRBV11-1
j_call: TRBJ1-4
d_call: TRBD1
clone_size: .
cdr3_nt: TGTGCCAGCAGCCCGGGACAGGGCCTTGAAAAACTGTTTTTT
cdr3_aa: CASSPGQGLEKLFF

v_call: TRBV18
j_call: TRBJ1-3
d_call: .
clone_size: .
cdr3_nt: TGTGCCAGCTCACCCGGACAGCTCCTCTCTGGAAACACCATATATTTT
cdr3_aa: CASSPGQLLSGNTIYF

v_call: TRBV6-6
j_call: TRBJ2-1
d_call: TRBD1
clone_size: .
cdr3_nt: TGTGCCAGCAGTACGGGACAGGGGTTGAGTGAGCAGTTCTTC
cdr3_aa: CASSTGQGLSEQFF

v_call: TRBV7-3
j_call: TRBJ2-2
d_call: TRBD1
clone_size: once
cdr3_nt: TGTGCCAGCAGCTTTCTGGGACAGGGAATTAAGGGCACCGGGGAGCTGTTTTTT
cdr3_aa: CASSFLGQGIKGTGELFF

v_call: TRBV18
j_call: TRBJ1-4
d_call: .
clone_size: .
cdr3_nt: TGTGCCAGCTCACCACCGGGGAGTGCAACTAATGAAAAACTGTTTTTT
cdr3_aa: CASSPPGSATNEKLFF

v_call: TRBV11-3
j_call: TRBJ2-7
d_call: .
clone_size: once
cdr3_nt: TGTGCCAGCGAGGGGTCTAGCTCCTACGAGCAGTACTTC
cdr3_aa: CASEGSSSYEQYF

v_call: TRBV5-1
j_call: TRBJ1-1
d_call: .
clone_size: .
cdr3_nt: TGCGCCAGCAGCACCTATGGTGGTCGCGGCACTGAAGCTTTCTTT
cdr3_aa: CASSTYGGRGTEAFF

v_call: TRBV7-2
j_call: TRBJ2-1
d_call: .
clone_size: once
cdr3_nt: TGTGCCAGCAGTTTCGCTACTAGCTCCTACAATGAGCAGTTCTTC
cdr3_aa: CASSFATSSYNEQFF

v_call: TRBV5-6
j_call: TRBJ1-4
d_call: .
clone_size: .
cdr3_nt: TGTGCCAGCAGCTGGGGGGGTAGAATTAATGAAAAACTGTTTTTT
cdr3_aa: CASSWGGRINEKLFF

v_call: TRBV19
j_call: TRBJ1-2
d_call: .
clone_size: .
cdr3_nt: TGTGCCAGTAGCTGGAGGGAATCATACGGCTACACCTTC
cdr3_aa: CASSWRESYGYTF

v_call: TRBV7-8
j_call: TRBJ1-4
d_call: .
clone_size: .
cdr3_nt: TGTGCCAGCAGCTTAGCGACATTCCTAAACAGGGAAAGAAGGGAAAAACTGTTTTTT
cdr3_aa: CASSLATFLNRERREKLFF